A single sample gave rise to the 26 T cell receptor beta chains below, sequenced in a study of blood T cell repertoires in COVID-19. This table comes from immunoSEQ multiplex PCR, and its TCRdb copy is limited to in-frame clones, with some not included. The data contain under 450,000 clones, around 87% of them singletons. Sequenced input: PBMCs or T cells enriched from blood (not recorded which). The receptor source for this set is a man younger than 45 who had recovered from COVID-19.

V gene TRBV11-2 combines with J gene TRBJ1-2; no definite D call. The CDR3 is 13 residues long. The V end lost 6 bases, the J end lost 4 bases, and 12 bases lay between the germline ends. Germline V gives CDR1 SGHAT, CDR2 FQNNGV. The CDR3 is CASRNYGSYGYTF. Written as DNA, the CDR3 is TGTGCCAGCAGGAACTACGGGAGCTATGGCTACACCTTC. Drawing the rest from reference TRBV11-2 and TRBJ1-2, the complete variable domain is EAGVAQSPRYKIIEKRQSVAFWCNPISGHATLYWYQQILGQGPKLLIQFQNNGVVDDSQLPKDRFSAERLKGVDSTLKIQPAKLEDSAVYLCASRNYGSYGYTFGSGTRLTVV.

The rearrangement uses TRBV7-9 and TRBJ1-6; the match to TRBD1 covers 7 bases. Trimming removed 1 base from V and 7 bases from J; junction bases left unmatched: 7. CDR1 is SEHNR and CDR2 is FQNEAQ in the germline V gene (reference sequence). The CDR3 is 16 amino acids. The CDR3 region has the DNA TGTGCCAGCAGCTTAGGCCAGGGGGACTCGAATTCACCCCTCCACTTT. Its translation: CASSLGQGDSNSPLHF.

The chain joins TRBV18 to TRBJ2-6; possibly TRBD1 for D (5 bases). This CDR3 has 15 residues. Looked up from germline, CDR1 is KGHSH and CDR2 is LQKENI. Trimming shortened V by 5 bases and J by 3 bases, and 11 bases separated the two germline ends. The CDR3 nucleotides are TGTGCCAGCTCAAGGCCAGGGCATGGGGCCAACGTCCTGACTTTC. This gives the protein CASSRPGHGANVLTF.

This chain links TRBV19 with TRBJ1-1; D remains unclear. Trimming pared 6 bases from V and 5 bases from J, leaving 10 bases between. Germline lookup yields CDR1 LNHDA and CDR2 SQIVND (reference sequence). CDR3 length: 12 amino acids. The CDR3 here is CASRLGGTEAFF. The CDR3, as DNA: TGTGCCAGTAGGTTGGGAGGGACTGAAGCTTTCTTT.

The chain carries TRBV10-1 and TRBJ2-1; 9 bases align to TRBD2. V was clipped by 2 bases and J by 3 bases; unmatched bases: 11. The CDR3 length is 18 residues. The V gene's germline CDR1 is WNHNN and CDR2 SYGVQD (reference sequence). CDR3 coding DNA: TGCGCCAGCAGTGAGAATAGGGCGGGGGGGCCAAACTACAATGAGCAGTTCTTC. Translated: CASSENRAGGPNYNEQFF.

The rearrangement links TRBV3-1 (or the pseudogene TRBV3-2) to TRBJ2-1; D is perhaps TRBD2 (5 bases). The CDR3 contains 15 residues. Germline lookup yields CDR1 LGHDT and CDR2 YNNKEL (reference sequence). With 1 base removed from V and 4 bases from J, the gap between germline ends came to 11 bases. CDR3 bases: TGTGCCAGCAGCCAAGTGGGTGGGAGTTACAATGAGCAGTTCTTC. This translates into CASSQVGGSYNEQFF.

The chain uses TRBV2 and TRBJ1-4; D possibly corresponds to TRBD1 (6 bases). Germline V gene lookup returns CDR1 SNHLY and CDR2 FYNNEI. V was pared by 8 bases and J by 0 bases, with 13 bases between. This CDR3 has 15 residues. The CDR3: CASEGERATNEKLFF. Here the CDR3 DNA reads TGTGCCAGCGAGGGGGAGAGAGCAACTAATGAAAAACTGTTTTTT.

This chain connects TRBV16 to TRBJ2-3, with D possibly matching TRBD1 (5 bases). CDR1 is KGHSY, CDR2 FQNENV, per germline. The CDR3 extends over 15 amino acids. The ends were cut back, 0 bases at V and 2 bases at J, with 9 bases in the middle. DNA of the CDR3: TGTGCCAGCAGCCAATCTACAGGAACCACAGATACGCAGTATTTT. Translated: CASSQSTGTTDTQYF.

The genes are TRBV13 and TRBJ1-1; D call uncertain. This CDR3 has 12 residues. Trimming removed 7 bases at V and 1 base at J, with 7 bases between. Germline assignment: CDR1 PRHDT and CDR2 FYEKMQ (reference sequence). This CDR3 is CASKRGNTEAFF. The CDR3 DNA reads TGTGCCAGCAAAAGAGGGAACACTGAAGCTTTCTTT.

V gene TRBV10-2 combines with J gene TRBJ1-1; 8 bases match TRBD1. The trim removed 5 bases at V and 4 bases at J, leaving 15 bases unmatched. CDR3 size: 17 residues. CDR1 is WSHSY and CDR2 is SAAADI in the germline V gene. The CDR3 nucleotides read TGCGCCAGCAGTCCAATTCATCCCGAACAGGGGGGCACTGAAGCTTTCTTT. Translation gives CASSPIHPEQGGTEAFF.

This chain connects TRBV19 to TRBJ1-2; weak D call: TRBD1 (5 bases). This CDR3 comprises 14 residues. Germline loops: CDR1 LNHDA, CDR2 SQIVND (reference sequence). Trimming took off 5 bases at V and 2 bases at J, with 12 bases between the two ends. The CDR3 nucleotides are TGTGCCAGTAGTCCAGGGTCCCTAAACTATGGCTACACCTTC. Its protein is CASSPGSLNYGYTF.

The chain uses TRBV6-5 and TRBJ1-4; D possibly corresponds to TRBD1 (5 bases). CDR1 is MNHEY, CDR2 SVGAGI, per germline. The CDR3 extends over 15 amino acids. The V end was cut by 0 bases, the J end by 7 bases, with 12 bases between. This CDR3 reads CASSYSAGPGEKLFF. CDR3 DNA: TGTGCCAGCAGTTACTCGGCAGGGCCCGGTGAAAAACTGTTTTTT.

Worth noting for this clone: One junction end does not reproduce the germline sequence, and a read error may be involved. The rearrangement joins TRBV6-5 to TRBJ1-2, with 9 bases identical to TRBD1. The CDR3 length is 11 residues. Germline lookup yields CDR1 MNHEY and CDR2 SVGAGI. CDR3 DNA sequence: TGTGCCAGCAGTTCGGGACAGGGAATTGACTTC. Protein sequence: CASSSGQGIDF.

The CDR3 DNA is TGCGCCAGCAGCTTAGGGCAAGGGGTAAGCGAGCAGTTCTTC. Translating gives CASSLGQGVSEQFF. The V call is TRBV5-1, the J call TRBJ2-1; a possible D gene is TRBD1 (5 bases). The germline V gene encodes CDR1 SGHRS and CDR2 YFSETQ. The CDR3 extends over 14 amino acids. Deletions cut 2 bases from V and 10 bases from J, with 16 bases between.

Notes on this clone: Distinct nucleotide sequences in the sample also encode this CDR3. The chain carries TRBV5-1 and TRBJ2-3; D uncertain. Trimming cost V 0 bases and J 2 bases, with 4 bases left between them. CDR1 and CDR2 from the germline V gene are SGHRS and YFSETQ. The CDR3 is 13 amino acids. In DNA form, the CDR3 reads TGCGCCAGCAGCTTGGCGGTCACAGATACGCAGTATTTT. Amino acids: CASSLAVTDTQYF.

In the case of this clone: Sequence at one end of the junction differs from germline and may be a read error. The chain uses TRBV7-9 and TRBJ2-1; D is ambiguous. Germline V gene data show CDR1 as SEHNR and CDR2 as FQNEAQ (reference sequence). The CDR3 has 15 amino acids. The CDR3 protein is CASTLGGSPYNEQFF. CDR3 coding DNA: TGTGCCAGCACCTTAGGTGGCAGTCCCTACAATGAGCAGTTCTTC.

This clone was counted once. This chain links TRBV6-6 with TRBJ1-1; no clear D gene. V was pared by 7 bases and J by 0 bases, with 12 bases between. CDR3 length equals 14 residues. Germline V lookup: CDR1 MNHNY, CDR2 SVGAGI (reference sequence). CDR3 bases: TGTGCCAGCATACAACAGAATATGAACACTGAAGCTTTCTTT. Its protein is CASIQQNMNTEAFF.

This clone showed up many times. The rearrangement uses TRBV2 and TRBJ1-2; D remains ambiguous. V dropped 8 bases and J dropped 3 bases, with 10 bases sitting between them. CDR1 SNHLY and CDR2 FYNNEI come from the germline V gene. The CDR3 is made up of 12 amino acids. CDR3 DNA: TGTGCCAGCGGAGAGAGTTACTATGGCTACACCTTC. Translating it yields CASGESYYGYTF.

This rearrangement joins TRBV19 to TRBJ2-1, with TRBD2 matching 12 bases. V shed 10 bases, J shed 0 bases, and the junction held 10 bases outside the gene matches. Germline values: CDR1 LNHDA, CDR2 SQIVND (reference sequence). CDR3 length: 17 residues. The CDR3 sequence is CATSTSGGLHSYNEQFF. In nucleotides, the CDR3 is TGTGCCACCTCGACTAGCGGGGGTCTTCACTCCTACAATGAGCAGTTCTTC.

This chain uses TRBV25-1 with TRBJ2-5; no clear D. V lost 4 bases to trimming and J lost 14 bases, with 20 bases between them. Germline V gene sequence: CDR1 MGHDK, CDR2 SYGVNS. The CDR3 is 13 residues long. This chain's CDR3 is CASSGSAIRIPYF. The CDR3, as DNA: TGTGCCAGCAGTGGGTCAGCGATCCGAATTCCCTACTTC.

This clone was seen a single time. This sequence joins TRBV7-3 and TRBJ2-5; 11 nucleotides agree with TRBD1. V lost 0 bases, J lost 3 bases, and 3 bases stayed unmatched. The CDR3 length is 16 residues. The germline V gene encodes CDR1 SGHTA and CDR2 FQGTGA. Here the CDR3 reads CASSLTRDRGKETQYF. As DNA, the CDR3 is TGTGCCAGCAGCTTAACGAGGGACAGGGGGAAAGAGACCCAGTACTTC.

The chain links TRBV28 to TRBJ1-2, with 11 nucleotides matching TRBD1. The CDR3 is 17 amino acids. V lost 2 bases to trimming and J lost 5 bases; unmatched junction nucleotides: 10. Per the germline V gene, CDR1 is MDHEN and CDR2 is SYDVKM. CDR3 coding DNA: TGTGCCAGCAGTTTAAGGGGACAGGGGGTCGGAAGGTATGGCTACACCTTC. It specifies CASSLRGQGVGRYGYTF.

V and J are TRBV10-3 and TRBJ1-2; tentative D call: TRBD1 (6 bases). From germline, CDR1 is ENHRY and CDR2 SYGVKD. V was trimmed by 6 bases and J by 0 bases, leaving 11 bases between them. The CDR3 totals 14 residues. The CDR3 DNA is TGTGCCATCAGGGGGGGGGCCCCTAACTATGGCTACACCTTC. Protein product: CAIRGGAPNYGYTF.

The sample holds one count of this clone. This chain uses TRBV6-5 with TRBJ1-6; 11 bases agree with TRBD1. The ends lost 4 bases at V and 9 bases at J; junction bases unmatched: 5. CDR1 and CDR2 (germline): MNHEY, SVGAGI. The CDR3 runs to 15 residues. CDR3 sequence reads: CASSFNGQGASPLHF. For the CDR3, the DNA is TGTGCCAGCAGTTTCAATGGACAGGGGGCTTCACCCCTCCACTTT.

In DNA form, the CDR3 reads TGTGCCAGTAGTATTGCAGACAATCAGCCCCAGCATTTT. It codes for CASSIADNQPQHF. The chain carries TRBV19 and TRBJ1-5; D remains unclear. CDR3 length: 13 amino acids. Trimming took 3 bases from V and 3 from J, leaving 6 bases between them. From germline, CDR1 is LNHDA and CDR2 SQIVND (reference sequence).

This clone has only one observation. The chain recombines TRBV9 with TRBJ1-5; weak D call: TRBD1 (6 bases). CDR3 size: 15 residues. Germline values: CDR1 SGDLS, CDR2 YYNGEE. The V end was cut by 0 bases, the J end by 7 bases, with 14 bases between. CDR3 sequence: CASSVDAGAQQPQHF. The CDR3 DNA sequence: TGTGCCAGCAGCGTAGACGCAGGGGCCCAGCAGCCCCAGCATTTT.